The rows below give T cell receptor beta chains drawn from one sample of a study of T-cell memory formation after mild COVID-19. TCRdb re-called the 5' RACE reads through MiXCR, storing one row per CDR3 protein. The table includes 150,000 to 200,000 distinct CDR3 sequences, roughly a fifth detected once. Sequencing input: PBMCs or a T cell subset sorted from them (not recorded which). The receptors here all came from an adult woman who had mild COVID-19 (a few samples of this study predate the infection). Cell type and time point are not known. Both conserved end residues are trimmed from each CDR3. D genes are given only for firm matches.

>TRBV3-1|NA|TRBJ1-5
ASSQGGLGLLNQPQH
>TRBV5-6|NA|TRBJ2-7
ASSFSTINSYEQY
>TRBV14|TRBD2|TRBJ2-3
ASSQEPLRGTSGNTQY
>TRBV15|TRBD2|TRBJ2-2
ATSRVRGYTGELF
>TRBV2|NA|TRBJ2-3
ASQGVGGTDTQY
>TRBV28|NA|TRBJ1-4
ASSPPQEKLF
>TRBV5-1|TRBD1|TRBJ2-6
ASSAGTGSPGANVLT
>TRBV6-5|NA|TRBJ1-2
ASSSAALNYGYT
>TRBV7-9|NA|TRBJ2-1
ASKKGSSYNEQF
>TRBV6-5|TRBD1|TRBJ2-5
ASSYFGQGETQY
>TRBV6-5|NA|TRBJ2-5
ASSNLGSSETQY
>TRBV7-2|TRBD1|TRBJ2-5
ASRSRATGTEETQY
>TRBV7-9|NA|TRBJ2-2
ASSPWAGLNTGELF
>TRBV4-1|NA|TRBJ2-7
ASSQQGNYEQY
>TRBV19|TRBD2|TRBJ2-3
ASSLAGGFSTQY
>TRBV7-9|NA|TRBJ2-7
ASSSVPSYYEQY
>TRBV9|NA|TRBJ1-5
ASSVSGGQPQH
>TRBV7-9|NA|TRBJ2-5
ASSPLQGPQGETQY
>TRBV7-6|NA|TRBJ2-7
ASSSGRRLDYEQY
>TRBV6-5|TRBD2|TRBJ2-1
ASKNSGSGGEQF
>TRBV4-2|NA|TRBJ2-7
ASSQDRGGPYEQY
>TRBV29-1|NA|TRBJ1-5
SVAAGRYNQPQH
>TRBV20-1|NA|TRBJ1-2
SARDRAEANYGYT
>TRBV19|TRBD2|TRBJ2-7
ASSTLSGRPYEQY
>TRBV7-4|NA|TRBJ1-1
ASSPRDMNTEAF
>TRBV4-2|NA|TRBJ2-5
ASSQDETQY
>TRBV4-1|TRBD1|TRBJ2-5
ASNRDRGDQETQY
>TRBV30|NA|TRBJ2-7
AWSHTIYEQY
>TRBV29-1|NA|TRBJ1-1
SVDIVTEAF
>TRBV7-9|NA|TRBJ1-2
ASSLGHLYGYT
>TRBV5-1|NA|TRBJ2-1
ASSSIIPSGGGEGYNEQF
>TRBV15|NA|TRBJ2-4
ATSSPPSLAKNIQY
>TRBV3-1|TRBD2|TRBJ2-5
ASSPPGLAGEGETQY
>TRBV7-2|TRBD1|TRBJ2-5
ASSSYRGRMAQY
>TRBV11-3|NA|TRBJ2-2
ASTPGEIRAGELF
>TRBV5-1|TRBD1|TRBJ1-2
ASSLRQGVLYGYT
>TRBV7-8|NA|TRBJ2-3
ASSLPPADTQY
>TRBV24-1|NA|TRBJ2-1
ATSDPWDEQF
>TRBV7-9|NA|TRBJ2-7
ASSPEAWTGYEQY
>TRBV5-1|TRBD1|TRBJ1-1
ASSLPLGTVRTEAF
>TRBV20-1|NA|TRBJ1-1
SAIMNTEAF
>TRBV5-1|TRBD2|TRBJ2-5
ASRGRDWETQY
>TRBV29-1|NA|TRBJ1-1
SVAQPDGLTEAF
>TRBV24-1|NA|TRBJ2-2
ATSDLSAGTDTGELF
>TRBV20-1|NA|TRBJ2-7
SAISTSSYEQY
>TRBV9|NA|TRBJ2-2
ASSVNRLTSTGELF
>TRBV9|NA|TRBJ2-3
ASSVGRDFRTDTQY